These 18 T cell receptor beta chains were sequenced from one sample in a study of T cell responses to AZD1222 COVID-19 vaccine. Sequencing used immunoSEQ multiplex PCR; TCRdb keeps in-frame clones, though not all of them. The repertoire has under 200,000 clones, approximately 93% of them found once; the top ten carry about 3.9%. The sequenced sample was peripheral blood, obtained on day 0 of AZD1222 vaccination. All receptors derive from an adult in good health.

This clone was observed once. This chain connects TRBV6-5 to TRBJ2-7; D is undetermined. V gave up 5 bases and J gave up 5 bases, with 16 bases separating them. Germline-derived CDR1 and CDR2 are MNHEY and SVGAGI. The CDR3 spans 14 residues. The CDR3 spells CASSLYAESHEQYF. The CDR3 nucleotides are TGTGCCAGCAGTCTATACGCGGAGTCCCACGAGCAGTACTTC.

CDR3: CASSMDRNYGYTF. CDR3 bases: TGTGCCAGTAGTATGGATCGTAACTATGGCTACACCTTC. The chain has TRBV19 and TRBJ1-2; D ambiguous. From germline, CDR1 is LNHDA and CDR2 SQIVND (reference sequence). The CDR3 consists of 13 residues. V was shortened by 3 bases and J by 1 base, with 6 bases between the two germline ends.

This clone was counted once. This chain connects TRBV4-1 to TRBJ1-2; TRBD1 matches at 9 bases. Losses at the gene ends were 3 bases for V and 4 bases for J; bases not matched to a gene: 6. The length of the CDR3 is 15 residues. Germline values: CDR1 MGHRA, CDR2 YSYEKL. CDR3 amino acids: CASSQIQGASYGYTF. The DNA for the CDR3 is TGCGCCAGCAGCCAGATACAGGGGGCGAGCTATGGCTACACCTTC.

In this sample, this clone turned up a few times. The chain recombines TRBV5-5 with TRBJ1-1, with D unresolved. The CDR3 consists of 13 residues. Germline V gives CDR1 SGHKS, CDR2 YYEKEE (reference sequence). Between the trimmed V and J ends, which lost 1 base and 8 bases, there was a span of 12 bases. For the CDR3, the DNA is TGTGCCAGCAGCTTGAAAGGAGGCGGAGAAGCTTTCTTT. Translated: CASSLKGGGEAFF.

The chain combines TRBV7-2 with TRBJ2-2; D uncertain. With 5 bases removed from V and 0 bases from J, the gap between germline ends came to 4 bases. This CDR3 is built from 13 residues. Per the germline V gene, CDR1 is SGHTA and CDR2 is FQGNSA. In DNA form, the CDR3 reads TGTGCCAGCAGCACAGCGAACACCGGGGAGCTGTTTTTT. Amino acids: CASSTANTGELFF.

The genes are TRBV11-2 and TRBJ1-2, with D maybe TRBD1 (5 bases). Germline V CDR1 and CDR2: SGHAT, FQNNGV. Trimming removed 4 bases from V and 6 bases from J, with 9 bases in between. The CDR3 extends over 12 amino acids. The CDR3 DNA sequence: TGTGCCAGCAGCTCCGGGGGGAATGGCTACACCTTC. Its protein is CASSSGGNGYTF.

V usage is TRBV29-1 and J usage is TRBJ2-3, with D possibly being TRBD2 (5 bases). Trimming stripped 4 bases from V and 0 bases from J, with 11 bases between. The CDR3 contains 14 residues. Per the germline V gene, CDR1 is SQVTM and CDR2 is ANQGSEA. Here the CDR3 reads CSVGEGSSTDTQYF. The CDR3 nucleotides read TGCAGCGTTGGGGAAGGGAGTAGCACAGATACGCAGTATTTT.

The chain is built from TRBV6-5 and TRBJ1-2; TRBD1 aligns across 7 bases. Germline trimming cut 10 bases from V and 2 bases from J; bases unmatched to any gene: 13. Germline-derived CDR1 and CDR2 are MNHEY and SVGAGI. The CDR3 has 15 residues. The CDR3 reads CATLHRDRPNYGYTF. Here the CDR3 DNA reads TGTGCCACTTTACACCGGGACAGACCAAACTATGGCTACACCTTC.

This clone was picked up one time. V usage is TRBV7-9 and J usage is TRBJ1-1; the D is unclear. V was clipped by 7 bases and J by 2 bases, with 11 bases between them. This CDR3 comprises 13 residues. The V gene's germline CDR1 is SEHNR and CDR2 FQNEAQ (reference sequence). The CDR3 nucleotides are TGTGCCAGCATGCGGGCAGACAACACTGAAGCTTTCTTT. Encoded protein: CASMRADNTEAFF.

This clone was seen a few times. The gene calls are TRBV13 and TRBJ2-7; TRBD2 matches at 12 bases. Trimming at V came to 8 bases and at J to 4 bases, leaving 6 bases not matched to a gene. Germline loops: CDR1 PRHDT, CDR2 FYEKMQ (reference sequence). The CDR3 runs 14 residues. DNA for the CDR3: TGTGCCAGCCAACTAGCGGGAGGAGGGTACGAGCAGTACTTC. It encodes CASQLAGGGYEQYF.

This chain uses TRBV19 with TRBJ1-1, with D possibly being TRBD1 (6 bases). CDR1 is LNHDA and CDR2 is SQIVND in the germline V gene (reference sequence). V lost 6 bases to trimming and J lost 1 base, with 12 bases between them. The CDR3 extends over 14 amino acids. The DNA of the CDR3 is TGTGCCAGTAGAAAGGGGGGACCGAACACTGAAGCTTTCTTT. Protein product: CASRKGGPNTEAFF.

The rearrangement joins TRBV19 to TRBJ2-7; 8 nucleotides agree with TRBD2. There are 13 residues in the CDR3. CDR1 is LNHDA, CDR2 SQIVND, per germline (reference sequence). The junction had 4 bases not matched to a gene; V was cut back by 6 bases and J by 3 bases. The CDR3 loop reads CASSPGGGYEQYF. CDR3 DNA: TGTGCCAGTAGCCCGGGGGGGGGCTACGAGCAGTACTTC.

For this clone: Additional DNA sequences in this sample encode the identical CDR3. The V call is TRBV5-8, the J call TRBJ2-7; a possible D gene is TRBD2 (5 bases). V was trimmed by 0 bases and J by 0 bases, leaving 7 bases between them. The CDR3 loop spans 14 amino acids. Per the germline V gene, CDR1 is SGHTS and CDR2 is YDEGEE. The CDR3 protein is CASSLGGFSYEQYF. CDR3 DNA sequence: TGTGCCAGCAGCTTGGGCGGGTTCTCCTACGAGCAGTACTTC.

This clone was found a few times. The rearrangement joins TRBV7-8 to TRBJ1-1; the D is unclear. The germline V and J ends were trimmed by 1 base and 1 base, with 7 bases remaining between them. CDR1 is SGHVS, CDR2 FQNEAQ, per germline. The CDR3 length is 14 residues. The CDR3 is CASSLVRGNTEAFF. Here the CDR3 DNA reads TGTGCCAGCAGCTTAGTGCGCGGGAACACTGAAGCTTTCTTT.

The CDR3, as DNA: TGCGCCAGCAGCGTTAAGGGACTTAGGACTTTCTTT. Its protein is CASSVKGLRTFF. V is TRBV5-1 and J is TRBJ1-1, with D possibly being TRBD1 (5 bases). Germline V gives CDR1 SGHRS, CDR2 YFSETQ. The length of the CDR3 is 12 residues. Trimming took 4 bases from V and 12 from J, leaving 16 bases between them.

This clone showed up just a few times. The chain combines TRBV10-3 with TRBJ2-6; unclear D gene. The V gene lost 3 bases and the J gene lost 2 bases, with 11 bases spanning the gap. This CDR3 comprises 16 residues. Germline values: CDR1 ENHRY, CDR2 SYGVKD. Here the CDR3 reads CAISDPLTPGANVLTF. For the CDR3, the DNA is TGTGCCATCAGTGATCCCTTGACCCCTGGGGCCAACGTCCTGACTTTC.

CDR3: CASSLGKNTEAFF. The CDR3 DNA reads as TGTGCCAGCTCACTAGGAAAGAACACTGAAGCTTTCTTT. V is TRBV18 and J is TRBJ1-1; D is uncertain. V lost 4 bases to trimming and J lost 1 base, with 7 bases between them. This CDR3 comprises 13 residues. Germline V gene data show CDR1 as KGHSH and CDR2 as LQKENI.

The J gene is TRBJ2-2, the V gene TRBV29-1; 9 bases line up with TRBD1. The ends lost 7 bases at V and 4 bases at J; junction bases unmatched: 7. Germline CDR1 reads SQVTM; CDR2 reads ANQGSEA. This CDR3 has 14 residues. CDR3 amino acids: CSATQGASTGELFF. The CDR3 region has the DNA TGCAGCGCTACACAGGGGGCTAGCACCGGGGAGCTGTTTTTT.